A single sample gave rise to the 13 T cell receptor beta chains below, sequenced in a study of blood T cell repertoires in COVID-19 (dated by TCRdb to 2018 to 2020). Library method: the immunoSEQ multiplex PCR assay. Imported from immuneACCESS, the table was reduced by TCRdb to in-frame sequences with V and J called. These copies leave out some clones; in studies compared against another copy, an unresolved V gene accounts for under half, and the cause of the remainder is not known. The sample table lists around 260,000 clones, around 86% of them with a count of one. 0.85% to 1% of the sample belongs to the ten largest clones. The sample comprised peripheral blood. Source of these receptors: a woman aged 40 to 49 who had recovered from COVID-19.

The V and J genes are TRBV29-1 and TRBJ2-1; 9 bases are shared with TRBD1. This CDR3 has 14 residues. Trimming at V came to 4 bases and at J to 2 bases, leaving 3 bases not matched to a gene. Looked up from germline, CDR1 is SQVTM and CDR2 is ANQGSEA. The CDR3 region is CSVVGDRAYNEQFF. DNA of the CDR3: TGCAGCGTTGTTGGGGACAGGGCCTACAATGAGCAGTTCTTC.

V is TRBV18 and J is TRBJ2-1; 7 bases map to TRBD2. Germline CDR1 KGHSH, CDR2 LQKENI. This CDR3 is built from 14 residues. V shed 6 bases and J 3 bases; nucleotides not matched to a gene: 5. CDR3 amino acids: CASSRDYLYNEQFF. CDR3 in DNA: TGTGCCAGCTCCCGGGACTATCTCTACAATGAGCAGTTCTTC.

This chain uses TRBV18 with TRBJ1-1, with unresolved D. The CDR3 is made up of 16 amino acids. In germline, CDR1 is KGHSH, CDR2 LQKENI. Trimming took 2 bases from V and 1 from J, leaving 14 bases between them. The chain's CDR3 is CASSPTMTGGNTEAFF. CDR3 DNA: TGTGCCAGCTCACCAACGATGACGGGTGGGAACACTGAAGCTTTCTTT.

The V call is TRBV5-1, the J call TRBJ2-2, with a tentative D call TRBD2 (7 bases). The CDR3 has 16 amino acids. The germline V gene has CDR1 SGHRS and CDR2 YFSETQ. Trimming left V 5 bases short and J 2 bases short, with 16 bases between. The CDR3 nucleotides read TGCGCCAGCAGTGGGGCGGGGGCTCTAAACACCGGGGAGCTGTTTTTT. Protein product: CASSGAGALNTGELFF.

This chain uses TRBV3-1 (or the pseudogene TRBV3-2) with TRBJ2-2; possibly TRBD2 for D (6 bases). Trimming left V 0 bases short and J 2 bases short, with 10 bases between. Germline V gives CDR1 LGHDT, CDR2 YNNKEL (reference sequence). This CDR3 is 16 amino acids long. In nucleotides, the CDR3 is TGTGCCAGCAGCCAAGATCAGCGGGTTAACACCGGGGAGCTGTTTTTT. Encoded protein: CASSQDQRVNTGELFF.

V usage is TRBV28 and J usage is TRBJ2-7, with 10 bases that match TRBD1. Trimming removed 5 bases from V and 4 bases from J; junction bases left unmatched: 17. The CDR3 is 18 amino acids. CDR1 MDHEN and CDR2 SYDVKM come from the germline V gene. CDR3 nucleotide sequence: TGTGCCAGCAGTCCACCAACTCCTACCGGGACAGGGGCATACGAGCAGTACTTC. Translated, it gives CASSPPTPTGTGAYEQYF.

The CDR3 DNA reads TGTGCCAGCAGCGTACAAGGGGACACTGAAGCTTTCTTT. It encodes CASSVQGDTEAFF. The rearrangement joins TRBV9 to TRBJ1-1, with D tentatively TRBD1 (5 bases). The CDR3 consists of 13 residues. CDR1 and CDR2 (germline): SGDLS, YYNGEE. Trimming removed 1 base from V and 3 bases from J, with 7 bases in between.

The CDR3 sequence is CASSHTGTTYEQYF. The CDR3 DNA sequence: TGCGCCAGCAGCCATACCGGGACAACATACGAGCAGTACTTC. V usage is TRBV4-1 and J usage is TRBJ2-7; tentatively, D is TRBD1 (6 bases). This CDR3 region has 14 residues. From germline, CDR1 is MGHRA and CDR2 YSYEKL. The V end lost 3 bases, the J end lost 4 bases, and 13 bases lay between the germline ends.

CDR3 nucleotides: TGCGCCAGCAACATGGGACAGGGTGTCTACGAGCAGTACTTC. Protein sequence: CASNMGQGVYEQYF. The J gene is TRBJ2-7, the V gene TRBV5-1, with TRBD1 matching over 9 bases. Germline loops: CDR1 SGHRS, CDR2 YFSETQ. J gave up 3 bases and V 6 bases, and 7 bases lay outside the gene matches. The CDR3 consists of 14 residues.

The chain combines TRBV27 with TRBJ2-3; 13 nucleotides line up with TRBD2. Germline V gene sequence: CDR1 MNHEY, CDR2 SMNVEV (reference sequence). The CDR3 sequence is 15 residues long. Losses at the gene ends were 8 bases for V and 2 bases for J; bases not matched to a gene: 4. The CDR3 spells CASRLAGGNTDTQYF. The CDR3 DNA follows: TGTGCCAGCCGACTAGCGGGAGGTAACACAGATACGCAGTATTTT.

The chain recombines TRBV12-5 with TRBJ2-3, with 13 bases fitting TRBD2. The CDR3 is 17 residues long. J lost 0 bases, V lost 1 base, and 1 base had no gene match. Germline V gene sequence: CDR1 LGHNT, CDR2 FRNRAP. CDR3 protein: CASGLGLAGGSTDTQYF. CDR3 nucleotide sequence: TGTGCTAGTGGTTTGGGACTAGCGGGAGGAAGCACAGATACGCAGTATTTT.

The chain's CDR3 is CASLLVRAGELFF. Written as DNA, the CDR3 is TGTGCCAGCCTGCTAGTCCGGGCCGGGGAGCTGTTTTTT. The chain joins TRBV2 to TRBJ2-2; unclear D gene. CDR1 and CDR2 from the germline V gene are SNHLY and FYNNEI. V dropped 8 bases and J dropped 6 bases, with 13 bases sitting between them. This CDR3 has 13 residues.

CDR3 protein: CASSDQIGTEAFF. In DNA, the CDR3 is TGTGCCAGCAGTGACCAGATCGGGACTGAAGCTTTCTTT. The rearrangement uses TRBV6-4 and TRBJ1-1; D unresolved. The CDR3 contains 13 residues. Germline V lookup: CDR1 MRHNA, CDR2 SNTAGT. Between the trimmed V and J ends, which lost 2 bases and 5 bases, there was a span of 9 bases.